This TCR beta chain was identified during a study of cytotoxic CD8 clonotypes in ibrutinib-treated CLL. Study background: Sequencing produced an average of about 260,000 productive templates and about 99,000 productive rearrangements per sample.

Produced via immunoSEQ multiplex PCR; TCRdb's table is partial and in-frame only. The sample contains more than 35,000 clones, over 70% of which appear only once. In the case of this clone: Its antigen is undetermined.

CDR1 is SGHRS, CDR2 YFSETQ, per germline. Trimming took 4 bases from V and 5 from J, leaving 10 bases between them. CDR3 length: 14 amino acids. Whole-study results and caveats: Sustained-remission patients were sampled at one set of times and progressing patients at different ones. Ibrutinib response saw clonality rise, and progression saw it return toward baseline.

The chain couples TRBV5-1 to TRBJ1-6, with D possibly matching TRBD1 (6 bases). The source of this sequence is a human donor with chronic lymphocytic leukemia. The material was PBMCs, obtained at disease progression, from a patient treated with ibrutinib. The CDR3 nucleotides are TGCGCCAGCAGCCAGACAGGAAATAATTCACCCCTCCACTTT. Protein: CASSQTGNNSPLHF.